This T cell receptor (beta chain) was found in a study of T-cell memory formation after mild COVID-19. Notes on the study in general: Among CD4+ contracting clones, most were CM and EM, and CD8+ ones EMRA. Pre-infection memory already had some responding clones, implying cross-reactive memory joined.

Trimming left V 8 bases short and J 4 bases short, with 15 bases between. Germline lookup yields CDR1 KGHSH and CDR2 LQKENI. The CDR3 consists of 14 residues. In this sample, this clonotype turned up many times. The antigen remains undetermined. TCRdb reanalysed the 5' RACE reads using MiXCR and keeps one entry per CDR3 protein. There are more than 350,000 distinct CDR3 sequences in the sample; over 20% occur only once, and under 15% lies in the top ten. V gene TRBV18 combines with J gene TRBJ1-5, with D possibly being TRBD1 (5 bases). The clonotype originates from an adult woman who had mild COVID-19 (a few samples of this study predate the infection). Cell type and time point are not known. Sequencing input: PBMCs or a T cell subset sorted from them (not recorded which). The CDR3 DNA follows: TGTGCCAGCAGCCCCGGGGCGGGGAATCAGCCCCAGCATTTT. Translating gives CASSPGAGNQPQHF.